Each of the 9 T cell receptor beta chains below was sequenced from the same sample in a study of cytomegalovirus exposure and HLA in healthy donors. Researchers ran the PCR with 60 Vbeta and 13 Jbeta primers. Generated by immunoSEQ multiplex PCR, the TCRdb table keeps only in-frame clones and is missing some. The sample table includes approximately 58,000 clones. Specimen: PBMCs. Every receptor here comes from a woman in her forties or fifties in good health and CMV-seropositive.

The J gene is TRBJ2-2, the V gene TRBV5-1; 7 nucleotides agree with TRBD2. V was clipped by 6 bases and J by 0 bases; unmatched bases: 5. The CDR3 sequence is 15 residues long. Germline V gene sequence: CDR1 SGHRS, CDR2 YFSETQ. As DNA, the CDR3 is TGCGCCAGCAAATCAAGCGGGACGAACACCGGGGAGCTGTTTTTT. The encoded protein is CASKSSGTNTGELFF.

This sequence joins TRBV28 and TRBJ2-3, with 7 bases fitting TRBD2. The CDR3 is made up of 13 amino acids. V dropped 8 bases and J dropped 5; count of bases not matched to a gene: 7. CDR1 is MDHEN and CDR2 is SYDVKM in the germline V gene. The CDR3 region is CASSSGARDTQYF. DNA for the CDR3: TGTGCCAGCTCCAGCGGGGCCCGAGATACGCAGTATTTT.

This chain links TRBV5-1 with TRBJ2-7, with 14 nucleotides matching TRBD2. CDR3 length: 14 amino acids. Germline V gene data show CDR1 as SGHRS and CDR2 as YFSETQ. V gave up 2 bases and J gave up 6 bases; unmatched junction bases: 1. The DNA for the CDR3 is TGCGCCAGCAGCTTCGGGACTAGCGGGAGCGAGCAGTACTTC. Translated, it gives CASSFGTSGSEQYF. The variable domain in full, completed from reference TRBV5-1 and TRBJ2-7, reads KAGVTQTPRYLIKTRGQQVTLSCSPISGHRSVSWYQQTPGQGLQFLFEYFSETQRNKGNFPGRFSGRQFSNSRSEMNVSTLELGDSALYLCASSFGTSGSEQYFGPGTRLTVT.

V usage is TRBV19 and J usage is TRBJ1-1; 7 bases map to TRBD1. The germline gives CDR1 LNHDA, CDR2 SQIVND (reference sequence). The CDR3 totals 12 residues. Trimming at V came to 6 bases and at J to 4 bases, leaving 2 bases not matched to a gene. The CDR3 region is CASSQGVTEAFF. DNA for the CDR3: TGTGCCAGTAGCCAGGGGGTCACTGAAGCTTTCTTT.

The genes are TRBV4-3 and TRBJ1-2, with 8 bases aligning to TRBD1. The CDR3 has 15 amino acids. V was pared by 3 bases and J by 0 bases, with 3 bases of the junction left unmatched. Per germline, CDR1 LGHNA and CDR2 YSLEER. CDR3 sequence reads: CASSQDRVANYGYTF. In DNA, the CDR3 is TGCGCCAGCAGCCAGGACAGGGTGGCTAACTATGGCTACACCTTC.

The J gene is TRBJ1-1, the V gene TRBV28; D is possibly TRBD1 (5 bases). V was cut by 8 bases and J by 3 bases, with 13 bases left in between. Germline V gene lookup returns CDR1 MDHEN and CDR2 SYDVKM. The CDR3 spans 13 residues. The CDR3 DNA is TGTGCCAGCGTACGACAGTCCTACACTGAAGCTTTCTTT. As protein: CASVRQSYTEAFF.

The CDR3 bases are TGTGCCTGGAGTGTACGCAGGAGGAGCCTCCGTGCTTTCTTT. Translation: CAWSVRRRSLRAFF. The genes are TRBV30 and TRBJ1-1; D unclear. This CDR3 has 14 amino acids. The V and J ends lost 0 bases and 11 bases respectively, with 19 bases between them. Germline V gene lookup returns CDR1 GTSNPN and CDR2 SVGIG (reference sequence).

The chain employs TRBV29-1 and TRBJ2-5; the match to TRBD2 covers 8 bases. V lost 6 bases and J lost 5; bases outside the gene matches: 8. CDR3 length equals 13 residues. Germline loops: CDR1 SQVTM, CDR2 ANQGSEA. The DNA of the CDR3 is TGCAGCGTCTCACTCGGACTAGCCGAGACCCAGTACTTC. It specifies CSVSLGLAETQYF.

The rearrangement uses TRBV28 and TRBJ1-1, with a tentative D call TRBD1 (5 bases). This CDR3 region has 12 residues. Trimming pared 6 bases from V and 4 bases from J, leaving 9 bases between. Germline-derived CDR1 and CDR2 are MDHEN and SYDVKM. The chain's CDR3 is CASRGGSTEAFF. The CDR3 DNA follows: TGTGCCAGCAGGGGGGGATCCACTGAAGCTTTCTTT.